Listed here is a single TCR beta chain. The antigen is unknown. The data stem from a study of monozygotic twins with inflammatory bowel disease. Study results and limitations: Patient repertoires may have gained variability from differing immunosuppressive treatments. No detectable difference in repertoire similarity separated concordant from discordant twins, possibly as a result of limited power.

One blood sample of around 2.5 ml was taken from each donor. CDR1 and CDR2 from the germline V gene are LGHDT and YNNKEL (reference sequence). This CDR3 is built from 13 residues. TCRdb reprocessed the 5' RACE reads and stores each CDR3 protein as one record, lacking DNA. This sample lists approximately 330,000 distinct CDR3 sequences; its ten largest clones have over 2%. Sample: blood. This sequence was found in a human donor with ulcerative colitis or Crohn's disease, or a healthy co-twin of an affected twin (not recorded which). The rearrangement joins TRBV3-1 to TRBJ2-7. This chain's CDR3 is CASSQGNFYEQYF.